This T cell receptor beta chain was captured in a study of T cells in Graves' hyperthyroidism and ophthalmopathy. RNA transcripts were the template for amplifying TCR beta CDR3 regions. Carried out on the TCR CDR3, a first-round RT-PCR used the HTBI primer set. In TCRdb, the multiplex PCR reads were re-called with MiXCR into one record per CDR3 protein. This sample has a few hundred thousand distinct CDR3 sequences, with roughly an eighth found just once. The V end was cut by 0 bases, the J end by 5 bases, with 15 bases between. This CDR3 region has 16 residues. CDR1 and CDR2 from the germline V gene are LNHNV and YYDKDF (reference sequence).

The sample consisted of blood. The genes are TRBV15 and TRBJ2-3, with a possible D match to TRBD1 (6 bases). This receptor was identified in a woman under 30 with Graves' hyperthyroidism. Written as DNA, the CDR3 is TGTGCCACCAGCAGAGAACGAGGGGGTGGTAGAGATACGCAGTATTTT. Translating it yields CATSRERGGGRDTQYF. The variable domain in full, completed from reference TRBV15 and TRBJ2-3, reads DAMVIQNPRYQVTQFGKPVTLSCSQTLNHNVMYWYQQKSSQAPKLLFHYYDKDFNNEADTPDNFQSRRPNTSFCFLDIRSPGLGDTAMYLCATSRERGGGRDTQYFGPGTRLTVL.